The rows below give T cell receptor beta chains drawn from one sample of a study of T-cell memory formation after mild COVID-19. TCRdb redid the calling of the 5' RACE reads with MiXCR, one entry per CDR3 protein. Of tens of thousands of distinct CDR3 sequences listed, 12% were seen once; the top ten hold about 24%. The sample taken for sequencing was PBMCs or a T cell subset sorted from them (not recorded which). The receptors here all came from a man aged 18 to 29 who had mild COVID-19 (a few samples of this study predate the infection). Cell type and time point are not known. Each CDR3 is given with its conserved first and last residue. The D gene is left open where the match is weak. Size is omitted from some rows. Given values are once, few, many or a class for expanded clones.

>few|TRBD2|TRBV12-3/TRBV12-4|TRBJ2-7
TGTGCCAGCAGTTCGCGGTTGATCACCGGACTAGCGGGGGGCCAGGACGAGCAGTACTTC
CASSSRLITGLAGGQDEQYF
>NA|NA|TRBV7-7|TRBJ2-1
TGTGCTAGCAGCTTAGGTTCGGGGCATAACAATGAGCAGTTCTTC
CASSLGSGHNNEQFF
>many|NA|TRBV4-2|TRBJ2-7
TGTGCCAGCAGCCTTTACCGGGACTTCTCCTACGAGCAGTACTTC
CASSLYRDFSYEQYF
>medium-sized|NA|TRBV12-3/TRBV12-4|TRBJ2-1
TGTGCCAGCAGCCCTGGGACAATCAATGAGCAGTTCTTC
CASSPGTINEQFF
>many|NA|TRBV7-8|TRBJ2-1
TGTGCCAGCAGCTTATGGCAGGAAGACCCGAATGAGCAGTTCTTC
CASSLWQEDPNEQFF
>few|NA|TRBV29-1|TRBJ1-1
TGCAGCGTTGAGGGGTACACTGAAGCTTTCTTT
CSVEGYTEAFF
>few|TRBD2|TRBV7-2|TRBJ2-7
TGTGCCAGCAGCCCTTGGACTAGCGGGGGGGCTTACGAGCAGTACTTC
CASSPWTSGGAYEQYF
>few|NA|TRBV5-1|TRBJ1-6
TGCGCCAGCAGCTTGTCAGGCAGGGAATCACCCCTCCACTTT
CASSLSGRESPLHF
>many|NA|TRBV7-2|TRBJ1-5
TGTGCCAGCAGCTTCGGTCCTAGCACTCAGCCCCAGCATTTT
CASSFGPSTQPQHF
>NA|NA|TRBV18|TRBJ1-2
TGTGCCAGCTCACCCGCCGACAGCCCCAACTATGGCTACACCTTC
CASSPADSPNYGYTF
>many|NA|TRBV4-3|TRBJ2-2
TGCGCCAGCAGCCAAGAATCTCCGCAGGCCGGGGAGCTGTTTTTT
CASSQESPQAGELFF
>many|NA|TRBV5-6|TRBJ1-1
TGTGCCAGCAGCCTATGGAGCGGATTTAACACTGAAGCTTTCTTT
CASSLWSGFNTEAFF
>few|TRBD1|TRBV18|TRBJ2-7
TGTGCCAGCTCACGCCTCCCGGGACAGCGTTTTTACGAGCAGTACTTC
CASSRLPGQRFYEQYF
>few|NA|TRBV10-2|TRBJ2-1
TGCGCCAGCAGGGAGGGTAATACCCTTAGTGAGCAGTTCTTC
CASREGNTLSEQFF
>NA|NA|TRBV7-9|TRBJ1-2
TGTGCCAGCACGGAACTCTATGGCTACACCTTC
CASTELYGYTF
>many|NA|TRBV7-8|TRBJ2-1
TGTGCCAGCAGTCTCCGGACAGGCGGGGATGAGCAGTTCTTC
CASSLRTGGDEQFF
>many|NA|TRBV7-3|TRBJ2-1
TGTGCCAGCAGCTTAGGGGGCGCCTCCTACAATGAGCAGTTCTTC
CASSLGGASYNEQFF
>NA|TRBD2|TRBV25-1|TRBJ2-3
TGTGCCAGCAGTGTCGGGGGGGACACAGATACGCAGTATTTT
CASSVGGDTDTQYF
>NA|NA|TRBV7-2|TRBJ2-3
TGTGCCAGCAGCTTTAGGGGGGCCGCAGATACGCAGTATTTT
CASSFRGAADTQYF
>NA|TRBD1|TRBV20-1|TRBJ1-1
TGCAGTGCACCACCCGGGACAGGGAACACTGAAGCTTTCTTT
CSAPPGTGNTEAFF
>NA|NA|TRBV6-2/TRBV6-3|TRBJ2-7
TGTGCCAGCAGTGAAAGTTCCTACGAGCAGTACTTC
CASSESSYEQYF
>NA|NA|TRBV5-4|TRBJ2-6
TGTGCCAGCAGCTTCGGACCTGGGGCCAACGTCCTGACTTTC
CASSFGPGANVLTF
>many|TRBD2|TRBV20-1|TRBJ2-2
TGCAGTGCTTTAGCGGGGGAACGCACCGGGGAGCTGTTTTTT
CSALAGERTGELFF
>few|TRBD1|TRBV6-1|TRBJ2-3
TGTGCCAGCAGCCAAGACAGGGGGCGCGGTACGCAGTATTTT
CASSQDRGRGTQYF
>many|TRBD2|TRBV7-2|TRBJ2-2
TGTGCCAGCAGCTTGAGCGGGGAGGCACTCACCGGGGAGCTGTTTTTT
CASSLSGEALTGELFF
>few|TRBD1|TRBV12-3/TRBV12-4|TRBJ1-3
TGTGCCAGCAGTTTAGAGGGGGCCTCTGGAAACACCATATATTTT
CASSLEGASGNTIYF
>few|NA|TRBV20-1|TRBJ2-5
TGCAGTGCTAGAGGGTCCGGAGAGACCCAGTACTTC
CSARGSGETQYF
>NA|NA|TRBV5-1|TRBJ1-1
TGCGCCAGCAGGCAGGGTGGCGAAGCTTTCTTT
CASRQGGEAFF
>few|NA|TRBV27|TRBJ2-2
TGTGCCAGCAGTTTGGGGGATCGCACCGGGGAGCTGTTTTTT
CASSLGDRTGELFF
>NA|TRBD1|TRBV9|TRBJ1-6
TGTGCCAGCAGCGGCCGGGACAGGTTAAACTCACCCCTCCACTTT
CASSGRDRLNSPLHF
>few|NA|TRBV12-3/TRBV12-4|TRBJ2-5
TGTGCCAGCAGGCCCCTGGGAGAGACCCAGTACTTC
CASRPLGETQYF
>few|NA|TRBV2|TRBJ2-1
TGTGCCAGTTCTCCCCGGTCAGGGGATTGGAATGAGCAGTTCTTC
CASSPRSGDWNEQFF
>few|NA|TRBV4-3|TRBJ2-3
TGCGCCAGCAGCCAAGATGGTCGCGGGGGCGCGGGAGATACGCAGTATTTT
CASSQDGRGGAGDTQYF
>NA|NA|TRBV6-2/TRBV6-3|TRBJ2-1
TGTGCCAGCTGGGAGGGGGTCTACAATGAGCAGTTCTTC
CASWEGVYNEQFF
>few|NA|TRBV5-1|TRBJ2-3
TGCGCCAGCAGCTTGGGTCGGGCAGGATCCACAGATACGCAGTATTTT
CASSLGRAGSTDTQYF
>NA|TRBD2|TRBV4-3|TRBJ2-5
TGCGCCAGCAGCCAATCTTGGGGACTAGCGGGAGAGACCCAGTACTTC
CASSQSWGLAGETQYF
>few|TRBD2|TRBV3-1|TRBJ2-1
TGTGCCAGCAGCCGGGGGGAGGGGAGTGAGCAGTTCTTC
CASSRGEGSEQFF
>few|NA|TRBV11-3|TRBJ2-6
TGTGCCAGCAGTGTGGAATCCGGGGCCAACGTCCTGACTTTC
CASSVESGANVLTF
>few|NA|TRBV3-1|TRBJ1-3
TGTGCCAGCCTATCGGGGGCAAACACCATATATTTT
CASLSGANTIYF
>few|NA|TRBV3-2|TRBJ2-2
TGTGCCAGCAGCCAGAGCGGGACAGGGGTTTCGTCGGGTACCGGGGAGCTGTTTTTT
CASSQSGTGVSSGTGELFF
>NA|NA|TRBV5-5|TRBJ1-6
TGTGCCAGCAGCTTCAGTTCCGGGGTTATGTCACCCCTCCACTTT
CASSFSSGVMSPLHF
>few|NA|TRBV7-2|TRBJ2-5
TGTGCCAGCAGCTTAGTAAGGAAAGAGACCCAGTACTTC
CASSLVRKETQYF
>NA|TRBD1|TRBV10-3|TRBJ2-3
TGTGCCATCTCGGACAGGCCGAACACAGATACGCAGTATTTT
CAISDRPNTDTQYF
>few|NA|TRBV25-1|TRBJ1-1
TGTGCCAGCAGCCCCATTCGGGGGCACGACACTGAAGCTTTCTTT
CASSPIRGHDTEAFF
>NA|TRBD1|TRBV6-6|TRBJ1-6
TGTGCCAGCAGCCTGGGACAGGTTCTCAATTCACCCCTCCACTTT
CASSLGQVLNSPLHF
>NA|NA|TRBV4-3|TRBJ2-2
TGCGCCAGCAGCCAACCCGGCGGGGAGCTGTTTTTT
CASSQPGGELFF
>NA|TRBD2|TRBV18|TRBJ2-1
TGTGCCAGCTCACGCAGTCGTTCGGGGGGCAATGAGCAGTTCTTC
CASSRSRSGGNEQFF
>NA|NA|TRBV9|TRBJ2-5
TGTGCCAGCAGCGTAGCACAGGGAGGGGAGACCCAGTACTTC
CASSVAQGGETQYF
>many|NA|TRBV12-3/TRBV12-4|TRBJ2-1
TGTGCCAGCAGACCGGGTTTGACGGTTCTGGGTGAGCAGTTCTTC
CASRPGLTVLGEQFF
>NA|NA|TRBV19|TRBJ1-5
TGTGCCAGTAGTATAGTCTGGACGGCCGACAATCAGCCCCAGCATTTT
CASSIVWTADNQPQHF
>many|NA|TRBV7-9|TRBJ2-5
TGTGCCAGCAGTCCAACCCCTGGGCCGGCGGGAGAGACCCAGTACTTC
CASSPTPGPAGETQYF
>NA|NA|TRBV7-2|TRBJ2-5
TGTGCCAGCAGCTTAGCGCGGACTATGGAGACCCAGTACTTC
CASSLARTMETQYF
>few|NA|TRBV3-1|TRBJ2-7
TGTGCCAGCAGCCACCGGGGATTCTACGAGCAGTACTTC
CASSHRGFYEQYF
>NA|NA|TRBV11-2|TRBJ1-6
TGTGCCAGCAGCTCCCTGTATAATTCACCCCTCCACTTT
CASSSLYNSPLHF
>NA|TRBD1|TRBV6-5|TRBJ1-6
TGTGCCAGCACCTCCGGGACAGGACACTATAATTCACCCCTCCACTTT
CASTSGTGHYNSPLHF